This passage covers 16 T cell receptor beta chains from one sample sequenced in a study of response to subunit inactivated influenza vaccine. TCRdb reprocessed the RT-PCR reads with MiXCR, giving one entry per CDR3 protein. Of about 780,000 distinct CDR3 sequences listed, about 18% are singletons. This sample comprised PBMCs from blood, obtained 4 to 6 days after vaccination. The receptors were sampled from a man aged 50-60 years who received an inactivated influenza vaccine.

This clonotype has more than one count but fewer than ten. The rearrangement joins TRBV7-2 to TRBJ2-1, with unresolved D. The V gene lost 3 bases and the J gene lost 7 bases, with 13 bases spanning the gap. Per the germline V gene, CDR1 is SGHTA and CDR2 is FQGNSA. CDR3 size: 14 residues. The CDR3 DNA sequence: TGTGCCAGCAGCTTGGGTGGTTGGGGTAATGAGCAGTTCTTC. Translation: CASSLGGWGNEQFF.

The chain employs TRBV20-1 and TRBJ2-2; TRBD1 aligns across 11 bases. The V and J ends lost 0 bases and 5 bases, in that order; junction bases with no gene match: 11. Germline CDR1 DFQATT, CDR2 SNEGSKA (reference sequence). The CDR3 is 18 residues long. The CDR3 DNA is TGCAGTGCTAGAGATCTCTTAGGACAGGGGGCCATGACCGGGGAGCTGTTTTTT. This translates into CSARDLLGQGAMTGELFF.

With respect to this clonotype: A much larger clone differs from this one at a single base, so this may be a read error. The rearrangement links TRBV15 to TRBJ2-2; TRBD2 matches at 8 bases. This CDR3 comprises 15 residues. Germline CDR1 and CDR2: LNHNV and YYDKDF (reference sequence). The CDR3 here is CATGREVTNTWELFF. CDR3 coding DNA: TGTGCCACCGGGCGGGAGGTAACGAACACCTGGGAGCTGTTTTTT.

The V call is TRBV5-8, the J call TRBJ1-1, with unresolved D. Germline loops: CDR1 SGHTS, CDR2 YDEGEE. V was trimmed by 5 bases and J by 0 bases, leaving 11 bases between them. CDR3 length: 14 residues. The CDR3 sequence: CASRTGSLNTEAFF. The CDR3 DNA follows: TGTGCCAGCAGGACCGGCAGTCTGAACACTGAAGCTTTCTTT.

V gene TRBV20-1 combines with J gene TRBJ2-2, with 13 nucleotides matching TRBD2. The germline gives CDR1 DFQATT, CDR2 SNEGSKA (reference sequence). The length of the CDR3 is 17 residues. After removal of 6 bases from V and 5 bases from J, the junction contained 12 bases not matched to a gene. The CDR3 sequence: CSAPEPLAGGRTGELFF. CDR3 coding DNA: TGCAGTGCCCCTGAGCCACTAGCGGGGGGGCGAACCGGGGAGCTGTTTTTT.

In its sample, this clonotype was seen once. The V gene is TRBV2, the J gene TRBJ1-1; 7 bases are shared with TRBD1. With V trimmed by 5 bases and J by 5 bases, 5 bases remained unmatched. Germline CDR1 reads SNHLY; CDR2 reads FYNNEI. The CDR3 extends over 13 amino acids. This CDR3 is CASSKTGETEAFF. Written as DNA, the CDR3 is TGTGCCAGCAGTAAAACAGGGGAAACTGAAGCTTTCTTT. Looking up the rest from reference TRBV2 and TRBJ1-1 gives the full variable domain: EPEVTQTPSHQVTQMGQEVILRCVPISNHLYFYWYRQILGQKVEFLVSFYNNEISEKSEIFDDQFSVERPDGSNFTLKIRSTKLEDSAMYFCASSKTGETEAFFGQGTRLTVV.

This clonotype turned up a few times. The chain uses TRBV15 and TRBJ2-3; D might be TRBD2 (5 bases). Germline CDR1 LNHNV, CDR2 YYDKDF (reference sequence). This CDR3 region has 12 residues. Trimming removed 8 bases from V and 5 bases from J, with 11 bases in between. The CDR3 coding sequence is TGTGCCACCCGGGGATTAGAAGATACGCAGTATTTT. Protein sequence: CATRGLEDTQYF.

Only a few counts were recorded for this clonotype. The chain is built from TRBV7-3 and TRBJ2-2; the match to TRBD2 covers 10 bases. The CDR3 sequence is 16 residues long. Germline CDR1 reads SGHTA; CDR2 reads FQGTGA. The V gene end was trimmed by 5 bases and the J gene end by 4 bases; junction bases not matched to a gene: 7. The chain's CDR3 is CASSQRAGGPTGELFF. CDR3 coding DNA: TGTGCCAGCAGCCAAAGAGCGGGAGGGCCCACCGGGGAGCTGTTTTTT.

The chain combines TRBV11-2 with TRBJ2-2, with D possibly TRBD1 on 6 matching bases. The germline CDR1 and CDR2 sequences are SGHAT and FQNNGV. Between the trimmed V and J ends, which lost 3 bases and 0 bases, there was a span of 17 bases. CDR3 length: 18 amino acids. CDR3 amino acids: CASSLGPVGTPNTGELFF. CDR3 DNA: TGTGCCAGCAGCTTGGGCCCTGTGGGGACACCGAACACCGGGGAGCTGTTTTTT. The full variable domain, with the rest looked up from reference TRBV11-2 and TRBJ2-2, is EAGVAQSPRYKIIEKRQSVAFWCNPISGHATLYWYQQILGQGPKLLIQFQNNGVVDDSQLPKDRFSAERLKGVDSTLKIQPAKLEDSAVYLCASSLGPVGTPNTGELFFGEGSRLTVL.

This clonotype was seen many times. This sequence joins TRBV4-2 and TRBJ2-1; D unclear. CDR3 size: 12 residues. CDR1 is LGHNA, CDR2 YNFKEQ, per germline. V shed 0 bases and J shed 10 bases, with 7 bases lying between them. This CDR3 reads CASSQDLGEQFF. The CDR3 DNA reads as TGTGCCAGCAGCCAAGATCTGGGGGAGCAGTTCTTC.

Only a few counts were recorded for this clonotype. The chain employs TRBV7-9 and TRBJ2-5; possible D gene TRBD2, 6 bases. The CDR3 has 14 amino acids. The germline V gene encodes CDR1 SEHNR and CDR2 FQNEAQ (reference sequence). The V gene lost 5 bases and the J gene lost 2 bases, with 12 bases spanning the gap. This CDR3 is CASSPVGGQETQYF. CDR3 bases: TGTGCCAGCAGCCCCGTCGGGGGACAAGAGACCCAGTACTTC.

The chain recombines TRBV25-1 with TRBJ2-2; 11 bases are a match to TRBD1. CDR3 size: 16 residues. Germline values: CDR1 MGHDK, CDR2 SYGVNS. V was pared by 3 bases and J by 5 bases, with 5 bases of the junction left unmatched. The CDR3 bases are TGTGCCAGCAGTGATCGGGACAGGGGGAGGACCGGGGAGCTGTTTTTT. It specifies CASSDRDRGRTGELFF.

This clonotype appeared a few times. The chain employs TRBV6-2 or TRBV6-3 and TRBJ2-3; D uncertain. Germline-derived CDR1 and CDR2 are MNHEY and SVGEGT. There are 15 residues in the CDR3. Trimming left V 0 bases short and J 2 bases short, with 9 bases between. The CDR3: CASSYSGRPTDTQYF. The CDR3, as DNA: TGTGCCAGCAGTTACTCCGGCAGGCCCACAGATACGCAGTATTTT.

This clonotype showed up many times. The chain uses TRBV6-5 and TRBJ2-7; a possible D gene is TRBD1 (6 bases). Per the germline V gene, CDR1 is MNHEY and CDR2 is SVGAGI. Trimming shortened V by 6 bases and J by 6 bases, and 12 bases separated the two germline ends. The CDR3 loop spans 12 amino acids. Here the CDR3 reads CASSRQGLEQYF. CDR3 DNA: TGTGCCAGCAGCCGCCAGGGGCTCGAGCAGTACTTC.

The chain employs TRBV10-3 and TRBJ2-1; 8 bases line up with TRBD2. V was clipped by 5 bases and J by 0 bases; unmatched bases: 12. Germline CDR1 and CDR2: ENHRY and SYGVKD. The CDR3 contains 18 residues. CDR3 bases: TGTGCCATCAGTTTTAGCGGGGCACTCGACGGCTCCTACAATGAGCAGTTCTTC. Translating it yields CAISFSGALDGSYNEQFF.

This clonotype was seen only a few times. The gene calls are TRBV5-2 and TRBJ2-3; the table's D call, TRBD2, has no DNA check behind it. TRBV5-2 is designated a pseudogene. This CDR3 comprises 21 residues. The CDR3: CASTYVTASGGAQLSTDTQYF. The CDR3 DNA is TGTGCCAGCACCTACGTAACTGCGAGCGGGGGGGCTCAACTGAGCACAGATACGCAGTATTTT.